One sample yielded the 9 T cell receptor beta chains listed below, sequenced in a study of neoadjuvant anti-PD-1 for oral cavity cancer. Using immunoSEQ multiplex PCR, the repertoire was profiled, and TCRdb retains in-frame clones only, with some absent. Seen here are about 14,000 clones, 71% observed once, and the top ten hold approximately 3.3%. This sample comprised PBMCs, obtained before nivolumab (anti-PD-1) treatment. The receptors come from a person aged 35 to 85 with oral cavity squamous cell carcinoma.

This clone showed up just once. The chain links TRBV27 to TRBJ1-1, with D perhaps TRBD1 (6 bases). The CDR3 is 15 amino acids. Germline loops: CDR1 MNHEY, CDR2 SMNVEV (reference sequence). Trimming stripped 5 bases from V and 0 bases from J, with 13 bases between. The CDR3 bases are TGTGCCAGCAGTCCCCCAGGGGCAATGAACACTGAAGCTTTCTTT. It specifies CASSPPGAMNTEAFF.

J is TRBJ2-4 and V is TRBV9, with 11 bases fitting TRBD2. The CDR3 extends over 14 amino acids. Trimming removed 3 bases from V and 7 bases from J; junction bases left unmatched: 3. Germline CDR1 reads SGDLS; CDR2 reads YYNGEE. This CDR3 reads CASSDSGGANIQYF. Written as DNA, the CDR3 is TGTGCCAGCAGCGATAGCGGGGGGGCCAACATTCAGTACTTC.

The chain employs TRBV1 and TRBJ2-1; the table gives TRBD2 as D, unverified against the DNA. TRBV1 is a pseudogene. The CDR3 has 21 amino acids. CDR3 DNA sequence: TGCACCAGCAGCCAGGAACGATATAGACTAGCGGGAGGCCCCAGGGACAATGAGCAGTTCTTC. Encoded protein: CTSSQERYRLAGGPRDNEQFF.

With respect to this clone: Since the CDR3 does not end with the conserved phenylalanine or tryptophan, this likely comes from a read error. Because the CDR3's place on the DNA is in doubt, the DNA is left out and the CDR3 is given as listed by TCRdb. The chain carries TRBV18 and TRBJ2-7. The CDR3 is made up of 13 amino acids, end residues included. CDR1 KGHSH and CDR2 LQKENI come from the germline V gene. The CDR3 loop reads CASSPNLAGEEII.

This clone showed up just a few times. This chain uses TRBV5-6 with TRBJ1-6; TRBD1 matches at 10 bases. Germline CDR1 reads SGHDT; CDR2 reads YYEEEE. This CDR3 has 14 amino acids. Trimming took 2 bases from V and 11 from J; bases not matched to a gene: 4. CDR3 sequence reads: CASSFRDRGPPLHF. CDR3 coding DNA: TGTGCCAGCAGCTTCCGGGACAGGGGACCACCCCTCCACTTT.

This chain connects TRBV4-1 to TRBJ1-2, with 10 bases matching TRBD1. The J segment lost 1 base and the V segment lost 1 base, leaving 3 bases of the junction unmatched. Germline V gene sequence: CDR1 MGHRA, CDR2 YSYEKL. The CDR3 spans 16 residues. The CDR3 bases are TGCGCCAGCAGCCAAGCATGGACAGGGGGTAACTATGGCTACACCTTC. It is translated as CASSQAWTGGNYGYTF.

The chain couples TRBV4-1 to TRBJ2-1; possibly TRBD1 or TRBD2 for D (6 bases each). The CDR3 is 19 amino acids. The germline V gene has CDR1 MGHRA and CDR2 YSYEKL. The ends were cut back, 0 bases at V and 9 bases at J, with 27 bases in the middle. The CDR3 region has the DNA TGCGCCAGCAGCCAAGATTGGGGACAACCGGGACTTAGTAGTGCTGAGCAGTTCTTC. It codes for CASSQDWGQPGLSSAEQFF.

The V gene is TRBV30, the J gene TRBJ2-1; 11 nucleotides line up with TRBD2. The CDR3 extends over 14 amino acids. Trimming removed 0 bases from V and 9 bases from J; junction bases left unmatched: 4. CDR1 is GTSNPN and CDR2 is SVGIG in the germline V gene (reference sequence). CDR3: CAWSVLAGVSEQFF. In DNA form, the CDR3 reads TGTGCCTGGAGTGTACTAGCGGGAGTTAGTGAGCAGTTCTTC.

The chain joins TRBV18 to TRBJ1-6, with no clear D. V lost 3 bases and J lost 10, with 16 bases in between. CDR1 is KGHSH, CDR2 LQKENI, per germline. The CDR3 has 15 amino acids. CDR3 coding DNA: TGTGCCAGCTCACCGGATGGGTCCCAAGGGTCACCCCTCCACTTT. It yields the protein CASSPDGSQGSPLHF. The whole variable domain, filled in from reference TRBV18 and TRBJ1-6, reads NAGVMQNPRHLVRRRGQEARLRCSPMKGHSHVYWYRQLPEEGLKFMVYLQKENIIDESGMPKERFSAEFPKEGPSILRIQQVVRGDSAAYFCASSPDGSQGSPLHFGNGTRLTVT.